This TCR beta chain was observed in a study of T cell repertoires in cytomegalovirus infection. Study overall: HLA-B-restricted CMV epitopes that are well studied, plus recently identified HLA-C-restricted ones, were used by the study. Signatures in public TCR beta sequences pointed to both CMV infection and matching HLA type.

V was shortened by 6 bases and J by 4 bases, with 12 bases between the two germline ends. Germline V CDR1 and CDR2: LNHDA, SQIVND (reference sequence). This CDR3 contains 14 residues. This clonotype was observed many times. Its antigen is undetermined. TCRdb itself ran the reads through MiXCR, one entry per CDR3 protein. Of approximately 1,000,000 distinct CDR3 sequences in the sample, approximately 31% were seen once. Study conclusions and caveats: In two of eight donors, the top clonotype was HLA-C-restricted CMV-specific.

The rearrangement joins TRBV19 to TRBJ1-4, with a weak D call TRBD1 (6 bases). The clonotype originates from a human donor in good health (CMV status not recorded). Some clones in this sample may be carry-over from other donors' samples. This material consisted of cultured CD8+ T cells from PBMCs, taken from culture after CMV antigen stimulation. CDR3: CASRRKGGNEKLFF. The CDR3, as DNA: TGTGCCAGTAGGAGGAAAGGGGGTAATGAAAAACTGTTTTTT.